A single sample gave rise to the 11 T cell receptor beta chains below, sequenced in a study of cytomegalovirus exposure and HLA in healthy donors. Vbeta (60) and Jbeta (13) primers were used in the PCR. Here immunoSEQ multiplex PCR was the method, and the copy in TCRdb shows in-frame clones only, minus some. The profile covers about 140,000 clones, with about three quarters appearing a single time and 1.5% to 2% taken by the ten largest. The source material was PBMCs. Every receptor here comes from a man aged 40-50 years in good health and CMV-seronegative.

The genes are TRBV28 and TRBJ1-2; 11 nucleotides match TRBD1. The ends lost 6 bases at V and 0 bases at J; junction bases unmatched: 9. CDR1 is MDHEN, CDR2 SYDVKM, per germline. The CDR3 is 17 amino acids. This chain's CDR3 is CASSIGQGANTNYGYTF. In DNA form, the CDR3 reads TGTGCCAGCAGCATAGGACAGGGGGCGAATACTAACTATGGCTACACCTTC.

The chain combines TRBV30 with TRBJ2-1; D ambiguous. CDR1 is GTSNPN and CDR2 is SVGIG in the germline V gene (reference sequence). The V and J ends lost 1 base and 3 bases respectively, with 10 bases between them. The CDR3 loop spans 14 amino acids. The CDR3 protein is CAWSGGALYNEQFF. Written as DNA, the CDR3 is TGTGCCTGGAGTGGCGGTGCCCTCTACAATGAGCAGTTCTTC.

The chain is built from TRBV2 and TRBJ2-1; a possible D gene is TRBD2 (6 bases). This CDR3 spans 13 amino acids. Germline CDR1 reads SNHLY; CDR2 reads FYNNEI. Trimming stripped 8 bases from V and 6 bases from J, with 14 bases between. CDR3 in DNA: TGTGCCAGCGGCGGGGATTTAGCCAATGAGCAGTTCTTC. Translating gives CASGGDLANEQFF.

The rearrangement links TRBV6-5 to TRBJ2-5; TRBD2 might be the D (7 bases). Germline-derived CDR1 and CDR2 are MNHEY and SVGAGI. This CDR3 region has 15 residues. V lost 2 bases and J 4 bases, leaving 14 bases between the germline ends. Written as DNA, the CDR3 is TGTGCCAGCAGTTACGAGGCGGGGGCCTTAGAGACCCAGTACTTC. Its translation is CASSYEAGALETQYF.

The V and J genes are TRBV6-1 and TRBJ1-1; 7 nucleotides align to TRBD1. The CDR3 covers 14 residues. Per the germline V gene, CDR1 is MNHNS and CDR2 is SASEGT. V trimming: 5 bases; J trimming: 3 bases; junction bases outside the gene matches: 6. The CDR3 coding sequence is TGTGCCAGCAGTTCGTCCAGGGGGGACACTGAAGCTTTCTTT. Translation gives CASSSSRGDTEAFF.

This clone was detected once. This sequence joins TRBV9 and TRBJ1-2; TRBD1 aligns across 8 bases. The CDR3 contains 14 residues. J was trimmed by 4 bases and V by 2 bases; bases with no gene match: 4. The germline gives CDR1 SGDLS, CDR2 YYNGEE. The CDR3 is CASSVQGAGYGYTF. The CDR3, as DNA: TGTGCCAGCAGCGTTCAGGGGGCAGGCTATGGCTACACCTTC.

V gene TRBV9 combines with J gene TRBJ2-4; no clear D. This CDR3 contains 14 residues. The V end lost 0 bases, the J end lost 8 bases, and 12 bases lay between the germline ends. Per germline, CDR1 SGDLS and CDR2 YYNGEE. The CDR3 coding sequence is TGTGCCAGCAGCGTAGGACTGGGTGAGGACATTCAGTACTTC. Encoded protein: CASSVGLGEDIQYF. Combining the CDR3 with reference TRBV9 and TRBJ2-4 gives the whole variable domain DSGVTQTPKHLITATGQRVTLRCSPRSGDLSVYWYQQSLDQGLQFLIQYYNGEERAKGNILERFSAQQFPDLHSELNLSSLELGDSALYFCASSVGLGEDIQYFGAGTRLSVL.

The chain has TRBV2 and TRBJ1-2; D gene uncertain. V was cut by 2 bases and J by 2 bases, with 9 bases left in between. This CDR3 region has 14 residues. CDR1 and CDR2 (germline): SNHLY, FYNNEI. Here the CDR3 DNA reads TGTGCCAGCAGTGAACCCAGAGGGAACTATGGCTACACCTTC. Translating it yields CASSEPRGNYGYTF. The complete variable domain, with remaining parts taken from reference TRBV2 and TRBJ1-2, reads EPEVTQTPSHQVTQMGQEVILRCVPISNHLYFYWYRQILGQKVEFLVSFYNNEISEKSEIFDDQFSVERPDGSNFTLKIRSTKLEDSAMYFCASSEPRGNYGYTFGSGTRLTVV.

Regarding this clone: Other DNA variants within this sample encode the same CDR3. The chain employs TRBV5-1 and TRBJ2-1; 7 bases map to TRBD2. Looked up from germline, CDR1 is SGHRS and CDR2 is YFSETQ. The junction had 10 bases not matched to a gene; V was cut back by 0 bases and J by 10 bases. CDR3 length equals 15 residues. CDR3 amino acids: CASSLVASGVNEQFF. DNA of the CDR3: TGCGCCAGCAGCTTGGTAGCTAGCGGCGTTAACGAGCAGTTCTTC.

V gene TRBV4-1 combines with J gene TRBJ1-5; D gene ambiguous. CDR1 is MGHRA and CDR2 is YSYEKL in the germline V gene. The CDR3 is 14 residues long. The V and J ends lost 4 bases and 4 bases respectively, with 11 bases between them. CDR3 protein: CASSRSLRNQPQHF. In nucleotides, the CDR3 is TGCGCCAGCAGCCGAAGCCTCAGGAATCAGCCCCAGCATTTT.

The chain couples TRBV14 to TRBJ2-7; 7 bases map to TRBD1. Germline CDR1 and CDR2: SGHDN and FVKESK. V trimming: 4 bases; J trimming: 1 base; junction bases outside the gene matches: 4. This CDR3 is built from 14 residues. The DNA of the CDR3 is TGTGCCAGCAGCCCGACAGGGACATCCTACGAGCAGTACTTC. It yields the protein CASSPTGTSYEQYF.